This T cell receptor beta chain was obtained from a study of identical twins (dated by TCRdb to the mid-2010s). For context, the study as a whole: TCR alpha and beta repertoires from monozygotic twins, unrelated adults of various ages and cord blood were deep-sequenced to test whether fetal clonotypes persist. To rule out contamination, replicate twin experiments were performed at different times with different library preparation protocols. General conclusions and limits of the study: Recombination models systematically underestimated out-of-frame TCR alpha sharing in monozygotic twins but agreed with sharing between unrelated individuals. Compared with coincidental sharing between unrelated individuals, out-of-frame TCR alpha sequences shared between twins showed an excess of sequences with low generation probability. Zero-insertion analyses could be partly confounded by invariant T cells such as MAIT and iNKT, although diverse VJ usage argued against such confounding for most clonotypes. Because the same donors could not be followed over many years, conclusions were based on cross-sectional statistical analysis. A weaker excess of twin sharing was found in beta out-of-frame sequences because the signal-to-noise ratio was lowered by fewer shared sequences. Fewer insertions were carried by abundant cord blood beta clonotypes; a weaker similar trend was observed in young adult naive repertoires, while no such trend was observed in memory repertoires.

V is clipped by 6 bases and J by 7 bases, and the sequence between their germline boundaries is 18 bases long. Sequences MNHEY (CDR1) and SVGAGI (CDR2) are obtained from the germline V gene. From cysteine to phenylalanine, the CDR3 is 14 amino acids long. The DNA shown is the 42-base CDR3, in frame from base 1. As to this clonotype: The antigen this receptor binds is unknown. The input lacks base qualities; no much larger clone sits a single base away.

Library preparation was by 5' RACE. Sequenced on an Illumina HiSeq 2000. A universal primer binding site was introduced by template switching, and a unique molecular identifier was present in the final cDNA, enabling accurate counting of TCR cDNA molecules. First-strand cDNA for TCR alpha and beta chains was synthesized from specific primers in the conserved constant-segment region. To control for contamination, every cDNA library was double barcoded, receiving both a SMART-Mk sample barcode and Illumina barcodes. TruSeq adapter sequences along with Illumina sample barcodes were introduced in two successive PCR steps. The TCR alpha and beta cDNA libraries were sequenced on the Illumina HiSeq platform using custom primers. On the authors' methods: MiGEC processed the raw reads to extract unique molecular identifiers, while MiXCR was used to determine the CDR3 positions. Recombination models were inferred per individual with the repgenHMM and IGoR tools using an EM algorithm. The tcR package in R was used for shared clonotype analysis, with sharing normalized by the product of cloneset sizes. To study raw recombination free of thymic and clonal selection effects, out-of-frame nonproductive sequences were analyzed. TCRdb ran its own pipeline on the public reads, namely fastp trimming at Q25 and MiXCR clone calling, and kept in-frame beta chains. CDR3 protein duplicates are merged, each entry listing the most common genes and DNA. The V and J calls and clone size are TCRdb's, not the authors'. The sample table records roughly 1,500,000 distinct CDR3 sequences; 25% to 35% of these occur just once. Approximately 0.29% of the sample is held by the ten biggest clonotypes.

Only healthy Caucasian donors were included. The clonotype comes from a newborn girl in good health. Material: cord blood. The chain was built from TRBV6-5 and TRBJ1-1, and possibly TRBD1, on 5 matching bases. The CDR3 in this case is CASRYNSQGVEAFF. The DNA is TGTGCCAGCAGATATAATTCACAAGGGGTTGAAGCTTTCTTT.